This T cell receptor (beta chain) originates from a study of CD8 T cell repertoires and HIV-1 epitope variants. Study in general: Controls included no peptide, Ebola AY9 epitope, and a CMV, EBV, flu pool. A roughly 10-day culture received IL-2, IL-7 and IL-15 on days 3 and 7.

Germline CDR1 and CDR2: SNHLY and FYNNEI. V shed 7 bases and J shed 2 bases, with 11 bases lying between them. This CDR3 comprises 13 residues. A word on this clone: Antigen unknown.

Sequencing of TCR beta CDR3 used immunoSEQ survey depth. TCRdb keeps only in-frame clones here, not all; method: immunoSEQ multiplex PCR. The sample includes approximately 2,500 clones, about 65% seen only once; the top ten take 40% to 45%. Points from the study as a whole: Roughly nine antigen-specific TCR beta clonotypes were found; six seemed cross-reactive to variants.

This TCR was recovered from a male donor with HIV. Sequencing input: cultured CD8+ T cells derived from PBMCs. The J gene is TRBJ1-2, the V gene TRBV2, with D tentatively TRBD1 (5 bases). CDR3 nucleotides: TGTGCCAGCATGCCCCCAGGGAACTATGGCTACACCTTC. Translated: CASMPPGNYGYTF.